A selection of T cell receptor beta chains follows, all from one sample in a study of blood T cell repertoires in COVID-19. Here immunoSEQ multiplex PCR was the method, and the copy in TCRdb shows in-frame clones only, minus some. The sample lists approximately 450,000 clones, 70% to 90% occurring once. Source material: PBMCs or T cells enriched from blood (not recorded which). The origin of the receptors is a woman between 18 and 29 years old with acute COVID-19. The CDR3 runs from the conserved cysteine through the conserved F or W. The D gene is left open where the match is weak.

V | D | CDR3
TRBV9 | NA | CASSRGRAGNQPQHF
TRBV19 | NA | CASTLRGSNQPQHF
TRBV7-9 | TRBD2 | CASSPANGGVGEQFF
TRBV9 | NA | CASSVGRASGNTIYF
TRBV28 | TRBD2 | CASSQSGLGLAGGTDTQYF
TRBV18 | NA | CASSPRGRSYNSPLHF
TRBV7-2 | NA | CASSRTMGTYEQYF
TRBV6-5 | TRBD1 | CASSSGQGGHEKLFF
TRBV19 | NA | CASYRSTEAFF
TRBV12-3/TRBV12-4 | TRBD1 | CASSPGQRGGYTF
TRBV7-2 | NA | CASSNRQNQPQHF
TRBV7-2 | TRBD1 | CASSFLDRVGSEAFF
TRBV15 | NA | CATSRVGARVNEKLFF